A selection of T cell receptor beta chains follows, all from one sample in a study of T cells after yellow fever vaccination. One entry per CDR3 protein, called by TCRdb with MiXCR from the 5' RACE reads. This sample has some 670,000 distinct CDR3 sequences, with around 12% found just once. The specimen comprised PBMCs, sampled on the day of the yellow fever booster vaccination. These receptors were obtained from a man aged 30 to 45 who received the YFV17D yellow fever vaccine. The CDR3 runs from the conserved cysteine through the conserved F or W. A D gene is named only where the DNA matches it firmly. The size entry is marked missing in some rows and otherwise reads once, few, many or a size class.

CDR3: CASSQGASGRDIQYF; DNA: TGTGCCAGCAGCCAAGGGGCTAGCGGGAGAGACATTCAGTACTTC; D: TRBD2; size: few; V: TRBV4-2; length: 15; J: TRBJ2-4
CDR3: CASTLGHPLGNQPQHF; DNA: TGCGCCAGCACCCTAGGACACCCTTTGGGTAATCAGCCCCAGCATTTT; D: .; size: .; V: TRBV23-1; length: 16; J: TRBJ1-5
CDR3: CASSSENTYEQYF; DNA: TGCGCCAGCAGCTCCGAAAATACCTACGAGCAGTACTTC; D: .; size: .; V: TRBV5-1; length: 13; J: TRBJ2-7
CDR3: CASSQGTLEMNTEAFF; DNA: TGCGCCAGCAGCCAAGGAACTTTAGAGATGAACACTGAAGCTTTCTTT; D: .; size: few; V: TRBV4-3; length: 16; J: TRBJ1-1
CDR3: CASSVGQGKEQYF; DNA: TGTGCCAGCAGCGTAGGACAGGGGAAAGAGCAGTACTTC; D: TRBD1; size: many; V: TRBV9; length: 13; J: TRBJ2-7
CDR3: CASSVGIESETQYF; DNA: TGTGCCAGCAGCGTAGGAATAGAGTCAGAGACCCAGTACTTC; D: .; size: few; V: TRBV9; length: 14; J: TRBJ2-5
CDR3: CASSMGTSSTDTQYF; DNA: TGTGCCAGCAGCATGGGGACTAGCAGCACAGATACGCAGTATTTT; D: TRBD2; size: few; V: TRBV5-4; length: 15; J: TRBJ2-3
CDR3: CSASRLAGAADTQYF; DNA: TGCAGTGCTAGTAGACTAGCGGGAGCGGCAGATACGCAGTATTTT; D: TRBD2; size: .; V: TRBV20-1; length: 15; J: TRBJ2-3
CDR3: CASSLAGGTGAAYEQYF; DNA: TGTGCCAGCAGCTTAGCGGGAGGGACAGGCGCTGCCTACGAGCAGTACTTC; D: .; size: few; V: TRBV7-2; length: 17; J: TRBJ2-7
CDR3: CASSPAGGVSYEQYF; DNA: TGTGCCAGCAGCCCCGCAGGGGGCGTCTCCTACGAGCAGTACTTC; D: TRBD1; size: .; V: TRBV14; length: 15; J: TRBJ2-7
CDR3: CASSLRLASTSTDTQYF; DNA: TGTGCCAGCAGCCTTAGACTAGCGTCCACTAGCACAGATACGCAGTATTTT; D: TRBD2; size: few; V: TRBV7-8; length: 17; J: TRBJ2-3
CDR3: CASSRQLSGSYNEQFF; DNA: TGTGCCAGCAGCCGTCAACTTAGCGGCTCCTACAATGAGCAGTTCTTC; D: .; size: few; V: TRBV13; length: 16; J: TRBJ2-1
CDR3: CLVSSYNEQFF; DNA: TGTTTGGTTAGCTCCTACAATGAGCAGTTCTTC; D: .; size: few; V: TRBV7-2; length: 11; J: TRBJ2-1
CDR3: CASSVSQGLYNEQFF; DNA: TGTGCCAGCAGCGTAAGCCAGGGATTGTACAATGAGCAGTTCTTC; D: .; size: many; V: TRBV9; length: 15; J: TRBJ2-1
CDR3: CAISLEAGVVYEQYF; DNA: TGTGCCATCAGTTTAGAAGCGGGGGTAGTCTACGAGCAGTACTTC; D: TRBD2; size: few; V: TRBV10-3; length: 15; J: TRBJ2-7
CDR3: CASSESPGYEQYF; DNA: TGCGCCAGCAGCGAGTCCCCAGGTTACGAGCAGTACTTC; D: .; size: .; V: TRBV5-1; length: 13; J: TRBJ2-7
CDR3: CASSFSGRIDTQYF; DNA: TGTGCCAGCAGTTTCAGCGGGAGGATAGATACGCAGTATTTT; D: TRBD2; size: .; V: TRBV12-3/TRBV12-4; length: 14; J: TRBJ2-3